The clone carrying this TCR beta chain was counted a few times. The data were taken from a study of blood T cells in healthy people across ages. The CDR3 has 17 amino acids. The ends were cut back, 3 bases at V and 2 bases at J, with 22 bases in the middle. Germline values: CDR1 DFQATT, CDR2 SNEGSKA (reference sequence). Primed by a sample-barcoded 5' primer and a J-beta primer mix, a second PCR proceeded for about 7 to 12 cycles. A minimum of 3 million CDR3-containing paired-end reads was obtained for each sample. TCRdb analysed the 5' RACE reads with MiXCR anew, one entry per CDR3 protein. The data contain roughly 800,000 distinct CDR3 sequences, roughly 34% of them singletons.

The rearrangement uses TRBV20-1 and TRBJ1-2; D remains unclear. The sequence was obtained from a man aged 18 to 35 in good health. The sequenced material came from blood. The CDR3 region has the DNA TGCAGTGCTAGTGACGGCCCGGTAAATCAATACAACTATGGCTACACCTTC. This gives the protein CSASDGPVNQYNYGYTF.